This T cell receptor beta chain was identified during a study of blood T cells in healthy people across ages. A J-beta primer mix and a sample-barcoded 5' primer were used in a second PCR of about 7 to 12 cycles. TCRdb recomputed calls from the 5' RACE reads with MiXCR, one row per CDR3 protein. Counted here are under 700,000 distinct CDR3 sequences, around 24% occurring once; the ten biggest clones make up 8.5% to 9.5%. This CDR3 contains 15 residues. The trim removed 6 bases at V and 6 bases at J, leaving 14 bases unmatched. The sample was also linked to a second study, of T cells of mothers and their children.

The clonotype originates from a boy aged 5 to 17 in good health. This chain uses TRBV12-3 or TRBV12-4 with TRBJ2-7; 7 bases agree with TRBD2. Input material: blood. CDR3 in DNA: TGTGCCAGCAGAGCTACCCGGGGGGTCTCGGCCGAGCAGTACTTC. It yields the protein CASRATRGVSAEQYF.